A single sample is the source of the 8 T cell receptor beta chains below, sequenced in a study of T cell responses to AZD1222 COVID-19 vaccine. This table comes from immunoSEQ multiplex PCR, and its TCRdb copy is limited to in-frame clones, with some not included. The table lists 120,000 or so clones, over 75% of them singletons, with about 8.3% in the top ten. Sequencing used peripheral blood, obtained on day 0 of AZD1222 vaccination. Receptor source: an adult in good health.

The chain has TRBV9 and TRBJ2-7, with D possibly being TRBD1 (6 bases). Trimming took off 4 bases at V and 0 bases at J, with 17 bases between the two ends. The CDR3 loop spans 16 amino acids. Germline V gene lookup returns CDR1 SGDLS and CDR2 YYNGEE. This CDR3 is CASSWGLAGSSYEQYF. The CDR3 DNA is TGTGCCAGCAGCTGGGGGCTAGCAGGAAGCTCCTACGAGCAGTACTTC.

The CDR3 DNA reads as TGTGCCAGCAGAATAACAGGGCGCGAGCAGTACTTC. Translating gives CASRITGREQYF. This chain connects TRBV6-5 to TRBJ2-7, with D possibly matching TRBD1 (6 bases). This CDR3 comprises 12 residues. V was pared by 6 bases and J by 6 bases, with 12 bases between. Germline CDR1 is MNHEY and CDR2 is SVGAGI.

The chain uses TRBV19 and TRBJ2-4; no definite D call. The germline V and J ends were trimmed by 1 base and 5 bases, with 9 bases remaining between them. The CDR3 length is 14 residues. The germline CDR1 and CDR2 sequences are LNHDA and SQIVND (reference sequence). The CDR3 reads CASSIVRPQNIQYF. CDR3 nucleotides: TGTGCCAGTAGTATAGTGAGGCCGCAAAACATTCAGTACTTC.

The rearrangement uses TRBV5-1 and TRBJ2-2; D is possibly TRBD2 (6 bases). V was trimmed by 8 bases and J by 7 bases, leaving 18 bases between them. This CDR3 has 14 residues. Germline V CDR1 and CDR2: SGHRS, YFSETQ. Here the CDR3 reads CASGGTRVGGELFF. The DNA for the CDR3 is TGCGCCAGTGGGGGGACCCGCGTCGGCGGGGAGCTGTTTTTT.

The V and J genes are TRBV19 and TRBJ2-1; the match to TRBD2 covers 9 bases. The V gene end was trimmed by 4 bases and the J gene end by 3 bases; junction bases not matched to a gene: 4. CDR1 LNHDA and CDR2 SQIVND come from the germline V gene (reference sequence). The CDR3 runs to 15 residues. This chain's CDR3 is CASSRGAGGYNEQFF. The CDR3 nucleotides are TGTGCCAGTAGTAGGGGAGCGGGGGGCTACAATGAGCAGTTCTTC.

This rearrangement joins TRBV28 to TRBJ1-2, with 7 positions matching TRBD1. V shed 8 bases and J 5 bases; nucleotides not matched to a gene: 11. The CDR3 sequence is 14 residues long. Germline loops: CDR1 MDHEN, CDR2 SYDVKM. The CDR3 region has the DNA TGTGCCAGCGTGCTACAGGGGCGATATTATGGCTACACCTTC. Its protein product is CASVLQGRYYGYTF.

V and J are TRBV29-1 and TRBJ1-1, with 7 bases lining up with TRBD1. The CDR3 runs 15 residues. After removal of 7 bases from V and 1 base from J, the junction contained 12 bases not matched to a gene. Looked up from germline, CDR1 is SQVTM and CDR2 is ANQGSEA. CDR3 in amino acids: CSAQSGTVRNTEAFF. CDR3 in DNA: TGCAGCGCTCAATCCGGGACAGTTAGGAACACTGAAGCTTTCTTT.

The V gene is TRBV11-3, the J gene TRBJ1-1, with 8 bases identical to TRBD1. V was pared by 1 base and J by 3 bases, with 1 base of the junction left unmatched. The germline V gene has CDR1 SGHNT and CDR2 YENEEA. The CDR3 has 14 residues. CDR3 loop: CASSLGRGHTEAFF. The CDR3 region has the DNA TGTGCCAGCAGCTTAGGCAGGGGGCACACTGAAGCTTTCTTT.